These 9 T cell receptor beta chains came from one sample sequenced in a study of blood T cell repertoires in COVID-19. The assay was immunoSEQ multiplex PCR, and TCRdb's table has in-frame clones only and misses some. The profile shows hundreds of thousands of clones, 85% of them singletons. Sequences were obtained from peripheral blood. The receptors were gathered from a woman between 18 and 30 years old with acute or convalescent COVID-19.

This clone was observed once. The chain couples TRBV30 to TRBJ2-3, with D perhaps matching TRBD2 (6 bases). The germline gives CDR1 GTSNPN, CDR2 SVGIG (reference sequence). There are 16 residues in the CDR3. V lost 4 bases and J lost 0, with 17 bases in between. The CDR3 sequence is CAWIPAGPLSTDTQYF. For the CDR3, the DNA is TGTGCCTGGATTCCCGCGGGGCCATTAAGCACAGATACGCAGTATTTT.

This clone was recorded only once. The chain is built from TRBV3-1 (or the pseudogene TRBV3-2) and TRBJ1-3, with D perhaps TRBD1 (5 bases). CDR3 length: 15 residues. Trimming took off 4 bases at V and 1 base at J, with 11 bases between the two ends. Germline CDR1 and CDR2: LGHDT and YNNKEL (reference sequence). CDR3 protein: CASSRPQESGNTIYF. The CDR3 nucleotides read TGTGCCAGCAGCCGACCACAGGAATCTGGAAACACCATATATTTT.

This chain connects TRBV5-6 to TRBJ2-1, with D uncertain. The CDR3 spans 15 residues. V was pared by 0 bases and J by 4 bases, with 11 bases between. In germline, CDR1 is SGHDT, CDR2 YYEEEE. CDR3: CASSLGQTPYNEQFF. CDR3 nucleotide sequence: TGTGCCAGCAGCTTGGGGCAGACACCTTACAATGAGCAGTTCTTC.

This CDR3 is CASSLEFEAFF. The CDR3 DNA is TGTGCCAGCTCTCTTGAGTTCGAAGCTTTCTTT. The chain has TRBV18 and TRBJ1-1, with D hard to call. The CDR3 is made up of 11 amino acids. Germline CDR1 reads KGHSH; CDR2 reads LQKENI. Trimming shortened V by 6 bases and J by 8 bases, and 10 bases separated the two germline ends.

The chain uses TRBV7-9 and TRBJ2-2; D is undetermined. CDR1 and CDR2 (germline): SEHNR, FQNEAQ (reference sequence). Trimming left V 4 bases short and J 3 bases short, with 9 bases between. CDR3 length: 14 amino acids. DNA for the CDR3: TGTGCCAGCAGCTCCCGATTAGACACCGGGGAGCTGTTTTTT. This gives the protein CASSSRLDTGELFF. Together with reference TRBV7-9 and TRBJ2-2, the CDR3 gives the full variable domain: DTGVSQNPRHKITKRGQNVTFRCDPISEHNRLYWYRQTLGQGPEFLTYFQNEAQLEKSRLLSDRFSAERPKGSFSTLEIQRTEQGDSAMYLCASSSRLDTGELFFGEGSRLTVL.

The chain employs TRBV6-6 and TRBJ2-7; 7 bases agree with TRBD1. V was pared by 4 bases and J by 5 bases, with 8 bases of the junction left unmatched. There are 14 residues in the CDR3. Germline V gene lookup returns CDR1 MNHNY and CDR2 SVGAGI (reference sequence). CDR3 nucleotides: TGTGCCAGCAGTTCAAACAGGGGAGCGGACGAGCAGTACTTC. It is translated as CASSSNRGADEQYF.

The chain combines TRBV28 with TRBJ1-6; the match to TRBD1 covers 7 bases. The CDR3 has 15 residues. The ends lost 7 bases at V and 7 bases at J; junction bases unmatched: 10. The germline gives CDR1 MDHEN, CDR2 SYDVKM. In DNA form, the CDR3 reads TGTGCCAGCACCGCACAGGGGAGAGGGAATTCACCCCTCCACTTT. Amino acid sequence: CASTAQGRGNSPLHF.

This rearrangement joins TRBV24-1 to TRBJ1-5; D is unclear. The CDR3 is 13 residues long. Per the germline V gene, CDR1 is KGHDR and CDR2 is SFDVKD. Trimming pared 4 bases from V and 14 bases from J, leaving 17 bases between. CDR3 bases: TGTGCCACCAGTGAGCCTAACAGTCGCCAGGAGCATTTT. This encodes CATSEPNSRQEHF.

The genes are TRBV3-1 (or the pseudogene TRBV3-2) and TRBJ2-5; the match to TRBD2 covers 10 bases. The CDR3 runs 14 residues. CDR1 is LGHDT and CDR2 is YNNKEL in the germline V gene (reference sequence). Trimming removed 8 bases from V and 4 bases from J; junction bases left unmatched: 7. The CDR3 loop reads CASGPSGSPETQYF. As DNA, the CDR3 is TGTGCCAGCGGCCCTAGCGGGAGTCCAGAGACCCAGTACTTC.